The sequence of this T cell receptor beta chain was determined in a study of blood T cell repertoires in COVID-19. On the study more broadly: There were acute and convalescent COVID-19 samples, and they came from the United States, Italy and Spain. PBMCs, B-cell-depleted T cells, or T cells provided the cDNA or gDNA that made up the material.

Per the original methods: Amplification with reference gene primers provided the estimates of nucleated cell counts. Clones were read by immunoSEQ multiplex PCR, and TCRdb kept only the in-frame ones, dropping some. V and J calls and clone size follow that table, whereas D and trimming were derived from the DNA. The data hold 130,000 or so clones, with over 75% observed a single time. Germline V gene lookup returns CDR1 LGHDT and CDR2 YNNKEL (reference sequence). V gave up 4 bases and J gave up 4 bases; unmatched junction bases: 5. The CDR3 length is 16 residues. This clone was observed a few times. The source is a human donor in a cohort sampled during active COVID-19. The V call is TRBV3-1 (or the pseudogene TRBV3-2), the J call TRBJ2-3; 13 positions agree with TRBD2. Sequenced sample: peripheral blood. This CDR3 reads CASSRRTSGSADTQYF. In DNA, the CDR3 is TGTGCCAGCAGCCGAAGGACTAGCGGGAGCGCAGATACGCAGTATTTT.